The clone carrying this T cell receptor beta chain showed up just a few times. Profiled with immunoSEQ multiplex PCR; TCRdb holds only in-frame clones, not every one. Found here are tens of thousands of clones, around 80% of them singletons; the top ten hold about 10%. This entry is derived from a study of blood T cell repertoires in COVID-19. CDR3 length: 11 residues. V was shortened by 5 bases and J by 5 bases, with 6 bases between the two germline ends. Material for sequencing was peripheral blood. The receptor was isolated from a man aged 55 to 70 with acute or convalescent COVID-19. This sequence joins TRBV12-3 or TRBV12-4 and TRBJ1-2; maybe TRBD1 (5 bases). The CDR3 nucleotides read TGTGCCAGCAGTCGACAGTATGGCTACACCTTC. It specifies CASSRQYGYTF.